The 8 T cell receptor beta chains given below trace back to one sample, sequenced in a study of glioma-infiltrating T cells after dendritic cell vaccination. Clones were read by immunoSEQ multiplex PCR, and TCRdb kept only the in-frame ones, dropping some. This sample has over 90,000 clones, with 75% to 85% found just once. The specimen was blood, collected before dendritic cell vaccination. The receptor source for this set is a human donor with glioblastoma.

The chain is built from TRBV29-1 and TRBJ2-7, with TRBD1 matching over 7 bases. The CDR3 length is 11 residues. CDR1 is SQVTM, CDR2 ANQGSEA, per germline. J was trimmed by 3 bases and V by 7 bases; bases with no gene match: 3. The CDR3 here is CSATGDYEQYF. DNA of the CDR3: TGCAGCGCCACAGGGGACTACGAGCAGTACTTC.

About this clone: Other DNA sequences in the sample encode the same CDR3. The chain links TRBV5-1 to TRBJ1-1; the D is unclear. CDR3 length equals 15 residues. Trimming shortened V by 0 bases and J by 1 base, and 10 bases separated the two germline ends. CDR1 and CDR2 from the germline V gene are SGHRS and YFSETQ. The CDR3 region has the DNA TGCGCCAGCAGCTTGGCCTTAGGAGGGAACACTGAAGCTTTCTTT. It translates to CASSLALGGNTEAFF.

The chain is built from TRBV12-5 and TRBJ2-4; D gene ambiguous. The germline V and J ends were trimmed by 0 bases and 9 bases, with 6 bases remaining between them. Germline V gene sequence: CDR1 LGHNT, CDR2 FRNRAP. This CDR3 contains 12 residues. The DNA of the CDR3 is TGTGCTAGTGGTTTGGTCTCGGGCATTCAGTACTTC. Amino acids: CASGLVSGIQYF. Complete variable domain (other parts from reference TRBV12-5 and TRBJ2-4): DARVTQTPRHKVTEMGQEVTMRCQPILGHNTVFWYRQTMMQGLELLAYFRNRAPLDDSGMPKDRFSAEMPDATLATLKIQPSEPRDSAVYFCASGLVSGIQYFGAGTRLSVL.

This chain links TRBV5-1 with TRBJ2-2, with D possibly matching TRBD1 (5 bases). Germline lookup yields CDR1 SGHRS and CDR2 YFSETQ. Trimming left V 4 bases short and J 0 bases short, with 10 bases between. CDR3 size: 15 residues. CDR3 nucleotides: TGCGCCAGCAGCATAACGACAGCGAACACCGGGGAGCTGTTTTTT. Its protein is CASSITTANTGELFF.

This clone occurred a few times. The chain combines TRBV21-1 with TRBJ1-4. TRBV21-1 is marked as a pseudogene. The CDR3 extends over 15 amino acids. Written as DNA, the CDR3 is TGTGCCCCCGAGGGAAGAGACAAGCCCCGCGAAAAACTGTTTTTT. Protein product: CAPEGRDKPREKLFF.

The chain employs TRBV5-4 and TRBJ2-1; 9 bases line up with TRBD2. Trimming removed 0 bases from V and 8 bases from J; junction bases left unmatched: 0. This CDR3 is 13 amino acids long. Germline CDR1 reads SGHNT; CDR2 reads YYREEE (reference sequence). The CDR3 sequence: CASSLGLADEQFF. CDR3 nucleotide sequence: TGTGCCAGCAGCTTGGGACTAGCGGATGAGCAGTTCTTC.

The J gene is TRBJ2-3, the V gene TRBV2; 9 bases line up with TRBD2. Germline V gives CDR1 SNHLY, CDR2 FYNNEI. The CDR3 consists of 17 residues. Losses at the gene ends were 3 bases for V and 2 bases for J; bases not matched to a gene: 9. In DNA form, the CDR3 reads TGTGCCAGCAGTGATTCCTTAGCGGGGGCTACCACAGATACGCAGTATTTT. Residues: CASSDSLAGATTDTQYF.

This clone has just a few counts. The chain is built from TRBV5-1 and TRBJ1-1; 8 nucleotides agree with TRBD1. Per the germline V gene, CDR1 is SGHRS and CDR2 is YFSETQ. With V trimmed by 4 bases and J by 7 bases, 9 bases remained unmatched. The CDR3 is 14 amino acids. This CDR3 is CASSPGQGWGEAFF. The CDR3 DNA follows: TGCGCCAGCAGCCCCGGACAGGGCTGGGGTGAAGCTTTCTTT. The variable domain in full, completed from reference TRBV5-1 and TRBJ1-1, reads KAGVTQTPRYLIKTRGQQVTLSCSPISGHRSVSWYQQTPGQGLQFLFEYFSETQRNKGNFPGRFSGRQFSNSRSEMNVSTLELGDSALYLCASSPGQGWGEAFFGQGTRLTVV.